Listed here are 18 T cell receptor beta chains from one sample, sequenced in a study of shared clonotypes between healthy human individuals (TCRdb year 2020). Preparation of the library involved the immunoSEQ multiplex PCR assay. The immuneACCESS repertoire file appears here via TCRdb, limited to in-frame rearrangements. These files lack a portion of the clones; in checked studies, under half of the deficit traces to unresolved V genes, and the cause of the others is not known. Recorded for this sample are hundreds of thousands of clones; about 70% of them occurred a single time. The ten largest clones capture 10% of the sample. The material sequenced was memory CD4+ T cells sorted from blood. The meaning of the sample's cell subset or site label: CD45RA-negative fraction. The source is a man aged 25 to 40 in good health.

The chain uses TRBV5-4 and TRBJ1-1; TRBD1 agrees at 12 bases. The CDR3 covers 18 residues. Trimming took 4 bases from V and 1 from J; bases not matched to a gene: 11. Germline CDR1 is SGHNT and CDR2 is YYREEE (reference sequence). The CDR3 sequence: CASSRDSGQGAKNTEAFF. In nucleotides, the CDR3 is TGTGCCAGCAGCCGAGATTCGGGACAGGGGGCCAAGAACACTGAAGCTTTCTTT.

This chain uses TRBV18 with TRBJ2-3; D ambiguous. The V end was cut by 3 bases, the J end by 3 bases, with 13 bases between. CDR3 size: 15 residues. Per germline, CDR1 KGHSH and CDR2 LQKENI. Written as DNA, the CDR3 is TGTGCCAGCTCACCGCAACACGGTGGGACAGATACGCAGTATTTT. It is translated as CASSPQHGGTDTQYF.

The genes are TRBV11-2 and TRBJ2-1; tentatively, D is TRBD2 (5 bases). CDR1 and CDR2 from the germline V gene are SGHAT and FQNNGV. The CDR3 length is 15 residues. V was pared by 4 bases and J by 0 bases, with 10 bases between. The CDR3 DNA sequence: TGTGCCAGCAGCTATGTGGGGAGCTCCTACAATGAGCAGTTCTTC. It codes for CASSYVGSSYNEQFF.

The rearrangement joins TRBV19 to TRBJ2-1; D perhaps matches TRBD2 (6 bases). The CDR3 is 13 amino acids. Trimming took off 3 bases at V and 8 bases at J, with 11 bases between the two ends. The germline V gene has CDR1 LNHDA and CDR2 SQIVND (reference sequence). The CDR3 reads CASSIRGTDEQFF. The CDR3 nucleotides are TGTGCCAGTAGTATCCGGGGGACGGATGAGCAGTTCTTC.

V gene TRBV18 combines with J gene TRBJ2-3; D is unresolved. The CDR3 extends over 15 amino acids. The germline V gene has CDR1 KGHSH and CDR2 LQKENI. V was clipped by 1 base and J by 1 base, with 9 bases between them. CDR3 residues: CASSPLAQGTDTQYF. DNA for the CDR3: TGTGCCAGCTCACCACTGGCCCAGGGCACAGATACGCAGTATTTT. Full variable domain (rest looked up from reference TRBV18 and TRBJ2-3): NAGVMQNPRHLVRRRGQEARLRCSPMKGHSHVYWYRQLPEEGLKFMVYLQKENIIDESGMPKERFSAEFPKEGPSILRIQQVVRGDSAAYFCASSPLAQGTDTQYFGPGTRLTVL.

V and J are TRBV27 and TRBJ2-1, with 10 bases identical to TRBD2. Germline V gives CDR1 MNHEY, CDR2 SMNVEV (reference sequence). This CDR3 is built from 18 residues. V trimming: 3 bases; J trimming: 5 bases; junction bases outside the gene matches: 13. CDR3 nucleotides: TGTGCCAGCAGTTTCCGCGCTAGCGGGAGTAGGGGAAACAATGAGCAGTTCTTC. Translated: CASSFRASGSRGNNEQFF.

This chain uses TRBV5-1 with TRBJ1-1, with 7 bases fitting TRBD1. The CDR3 is 13 amino acids. Germline-derived CDR1 and CDR2 are SGHRS and YFSETQ. The J segment lost 8 bases and the V segment lost 0 bases, leaving 4 bases of the junction unmatched. The CDR3 DNA reads as TGCGCCAGCAGCTTGGTGCCGACAGGGGAAGCTTTCTTT. It translates to CASSLVPTGEAFF.

This clone was seen a few times. The V gene is TRBV5-1, the J gene TRBJ2-7, with a possible D match to TRBD2 (6 bases). This CDR3 spans 15 amino acids. Germline V lookup: CDR1 SGHRS, CDR2 YFSETQ. Deletions cut 5 bases from V and 4 bases from J, with 19 bases between. The chain's CDR3 is CASSPSGGTGYEQYF. DNA for the CDR3: TGCGCCAGCAGTCCGTCTGGGGGGACGGGGTACGAGCAGTACTTC.

This clone was detected many times. Other DNA sequences in the same sample also yield this CDR3. This sequence joins TRBV19 and TRBJ2-6; 8 positions agree with TRBD1. V lost 5 bases and J lost 0; bases outside the gene matches: 3. The CDR3 covers 16 residues. Germline V lookup: CDR1 LNHDA, CDR2 SQIVND (reference sequence). For the CDR3, the DNA is TGTGCCAGTAGTTTAGGGACAGGCTCTGGGGCCAACGTCCTGACTTTC. It specifies CASSLGTGSGANVLTF. Together with reference TRBV19 and TRBJ2-6, the CDR3 gives the full variable domain: DGGITQSPKYLFRKEGQNVTLSCEQNLNHDAMYWYRQDPGQGLRLIYYSQIVNDFQKGDIAEGYSVSREKKESFPLTVTSAQKNPTAFYLCASSLGTGSGANVLTFGAGSRLTVL.

This chain joins TRBV7-6 and TRBJ2-3, with 8 positions matching TRBD2. V shed 5 bases and J 9 bases; nucleotides not matched to a gene: 16. Germline-derived CDR1 and CDR2 are SGHVS and FNYEAQ. The CDR3 sequence is 16 residues long. The DNA for the CDR3 is TGTGCCAGCAGCCCTAGACTAGCGAATTTAGGTGGCACGCAGTATTTT. Translation: CASSPRLANLGGTQYF.

CDR3 DNA: TGCGCCAGCAGTCCACAGGGGGTAACCTACGAGCAGTACTTC. This gives the protein CASSPQGVTYEQYF. The chain combines TRBV5-1 with TRBJ2-7; TRBD1 matches at 8 bases. This CDR3 contains 14 residues. Trimming at V came to 5 bases and at J to 2 bases, leaving 6 bases not matched to a gene. Looked up from germline, CDR1 is SGHRS and CDR2 is YFSETQ.

Here the CDR3 reads CASSWTGSNTDTQYF. Here the CDR3 DNA reads TGCGCCAGCAGTTGGACGGGGTCTAACACAGATACGCAGTATTTT. This rearrangement joins TRBV4-1 to TRBJ2-3; a weak D match, TRBD2 (5 bases). This CDR3 contains 15 residues. CDR1 and CDR2 from the germline V gene are MGHRA and YSYEKL. V was pared by 6 bases and J by 2 bases, with 15 bases between.

This clone was observed once. This sequence joins TRBV7-9 and TRBJ1-2; tentative D call: TRBD1 (5 bases). The CDR3 is 12 amino acids. Trimming pared 0 bases from V and 9 bases from J, leaving 8 bases between. Looked up from germline, CDR1 is SEHNR and CDR2 is FQNEAQ (reference sequence). CDR3 region: CASSLAGTSYTF. DNA for the CDR3: TGTGCCAGCAGCTTAGCAGGGACCAGCTACACCTTC.

This clone was detected a few times. The V call is TRBV9, the J call TRBJ2-1; TRBD2 agrees at 11 bases. The trim removed 3 bases at V and 10 bases at J, leaving 3 bases unmatched. In germline, CDR1 is SGDLS, CDR2 YYNGEE. The CDR3 extends over 13 amino acids. The DNA for the CDR3 is TGTGCCAGCAGCGCCGGGACTAGCGGAGAGCAGTTCTTC. Amino acid sequence: CASSAGTSGEQFF.

CDR3 DNA sequence: TGCAGCGTTGCACAGCCGGGGACGGAAGAGACCCAGTACTTC. The encoded protein is CSVAQPGTEETQYF. The V and J genes are TRBV29-1 and TRBJ2-5; D is perhaps TRBD1 or TRBD2 (5 bases each). The CDR3 is 14 residues long. Trimming pared 4 bases from V and 3 bases from J, leaving 15 bases between. Germline CDR1 and CDR2: SQVTM and ANQGSEA.

The chain combines TRBV27 with TRBJ1-2, with TRBD1 matching 11 bases. The CDR3 consists of 15 residues. From germline, CDR1 is MNHEY and CDR2 SMNVEV (reference sequence). Trimming removed 2 bases from V and 3 bases from J; junction bases left unmatched: 2. The CDR3 sequence: CASSLQGQGDYGYTF. The CDR3 DNA reads TGTGCCAGCAGTTTACAGGGACAGGGGGACTATGGCTACACCTTC.

This chain joins TRBV28 and TRBJ2-7, with D uncertain. V was cut by 4 bases and J by 4 bases, with 8 bases left in between. The CDR3 consists of 12 residues. Germline V lookup: CDR1 MDHEN, CDR2 SYDVKM. This chain's CDR3 is CASSWATYEQYF. Written as DNA, the CDR3 is TGTGCCAGCAGTTGGGCGACATACGAGCAGTACTTC.

The V call is TRBV19, the J call TRBJ2-1, with D possibly being TRBD1 or TRBD2 (5 bases each). This CDR3 comprises 13 residues. Germline loops: CDR1 LNHDA, CDR2 SQIVND (reference sequence). Trimming removed 5 bases from V and 10 bases from J, with 15 bases in between. The CDR3 DNA reads as TGTGCCAGTAGTGTGGGACCGCGTGGCGAGCAGTTCTTC. As protein: CASSVGPRGEQFF.